These 3 T cell receptor beta chains originate from one sample sequenced in a study of T cell repertoires in cytomegalovirus infection. MiXCR, applied by TCRdb to the reads, yields one record per CDR3 protein. This table holds 450,000 to 550,000 distinct CDR3 sequences, approximately 15% found once. Input material: CD8+ T cells from PBMCs. The receptors were gathered from a human donor in good health (CMV status not recorded). Some clones in this sample may be carry-over from other donors' samples.

The chain recombines TRBV19 with TRBJ1-1, with 7 positions matching TRBD1. With 7 bases clipped from V and 10 bases from J, the junction kept 15 bases outside the gene matches. Germline values: CDR1 LNHDA, CDR2 SQIVND (reference sequence). The CDR3 is 14 residues long. CDR3 sequence: CASTLGQRFQGAFF. The CDR3 region has the DNA TGTGCCAGTACCCTGGGACAGAGGTTCCAGGGAGCTTTCTTT.

This clonotype was counted at least ten times. CDR3 region: CASSFPGGHLYEQYF. The CDR3 DNA reads TGTGCCAGCAGCTTCCCTGGTGGGCACCTCTACGAGCAGTACTTC. The chain is built from TRBV7-9 and TRBJ2-7; D remains unclear. CDR3 length: 15 amino acids. Germline V CDR1 and CDR2: SEHNR, FQNEAQ (reference sequence). Trimming shortened V by 3 bases and J by 3 bases, and 15 bases separated the two germline ends.

This clonotype was observed many times. The V and J genes are TRBV6-5 and TRBJ2-2; D is undetermined. Germline loops: CDR1 MNHEY, CDR2 SVGAGI. The CDR3 sequence is 13 residues long. Trimming took 0 bases from V and 5 from J, leaving 4 bases between them. The CDR3 region is CASSYSVTGELFF. CDR3 DNA sequence: TGTGCCAGCAGTTACTCGGTTACCGGGGAGCTGTTTTTT.